This entry concerns a single T cell receptor (beta chain). These data are taken from a study of blood T cell repertoires in COVID-19. CDR1 is SGHVS, CDR2 FQNEAQ, per germline. V was cut by 4 bases and J by 0 bases, with 16 bases left in between. CDR3 length: 16 amino acids. In the authors' methods: How many nucleated cells were present was estimated from reference gene primer amplification. Profiling relied on immunoSEQ multiplex PCR, and the TCRdb table lists in-frame clones only, not all of them. V and J calls and clone size follow that table, whereas D and trimming were derived from the DNA. Among about 160,000 clones listed, about 83% were seen once.

V usage is TRBV7-8 and J usage is TRBJ2-7; tentatively, D is TRBD2 (6 bases). Sequenced: peripheral blood. The receptor comes from a man aged 65 to 79 who had recovered from COVID-19. In DNA form, the CDR3 reads TGTGCCAGCAGCTACCGCCGGGACTTTACCTCCTACGAGCAGTACTTC. It encodes CASSYRRDFTSYEQYF. The full variable domain, in which reference TRBV7-8 and TRBJ2-7 provide the parts outside the CDR3, is GAGVSQSPRYKVAKRGQDVALRCDPISGHVSLFWYQQALGQGPEFLTYFQNEAQLDKSGLPSDRFFAERPEGSVSTLKIQRTQQEDSAVYLCASSYRRDFTSYEQYFGPGTRLTVT.